These T cell receptor beta chains were read from a single sample in a study of blood T cell repertoires in COVID-19. Method: immunoSEQ multiplex PCR; TCRdb's copy keeps in-frame clones and lacks some. The data show tens of thousands of clones, with about 88% seen just once and 1.5% to 2% held by the top ten. The sample was peripheral blood. These receptors were obtained from a man in his sixties with acute or convalescent COVID-19. Each CDR3 is given with its conserved first and last residue. A D gene is named only where the DNA matches it firmly. A row's size may be missing; if present it is once, few, many or a size class.

.,TRBJ1-3,16,TRBV6-1,.,CASSGFPGSSGNTIYF,TGTGCCAGCAGTGGTTTTCCAGGATCCTCTGGAAACACCATATATTTT
.,TRBJ1-3,16,TRBV6-5,.,CASSYSRGVSGNTIYF,TGTGCCAGCAGTTACTCTCGGGGGGTCTCTGGAAACACCATATATTTT
.,TRBJ2-7,14,TRBV5-1,.,CASSLGDSYYEQYF,TGCGCCAGCAGCTTAGGCGACAGCTATTACGAGCAGTACTTC
.,TRBJ1-1,12,TRBV29-1,TRBD1,CSVALGQEEAFF,TGCAGCGTTGCCCTCGGACAGGAAGAAGCTTTCTTT
.,TRBJ1-5,13,TRBV24-1,.,CATSARDNQPQHF,TGTGCCACCAGTGCCAGGGACAATCAGCCCCAGCATTTT
.,TRBJ2-7,12,TRBV30,TRBD1,CAWTGQGREQYF,TGTGCCTGGACAGGACAGGGTCGCGAGCAGTACTTC
few,TRBJ1-3,15,TRBV5-1,TRBD1,CASSLTGGSGNTIYF,TGCGCCAGCAGCTTGACAGGGGGCTCTGGAAACACCATATATTTT
.,TRBJ2-1,15,TRBV27,TRBD2,CASSAPSGGMDEQFF,TGTGCCAGCAGTGCCCCCAGCGGGGGGATGGATGAGCAGTTCTTC
.,TRBJ2-3,15,TRBV19,.,CASSSRGLGTDTQYF,TGTGCCAGTAGTAGCAGGGGATTGGGCACAGATACGCAGTATTTT
.,TRBJ2-4,14,TRBV7-9,.,CASRGRELGPVQYF,TGTGCCAGCAGGGGCCGGGAATTAGGTCCCGTTCAGTACTTC
.,TRBJ1-6,14,TRBV10-3,TRBD1,CAISRQGEGSPLHF,TGTGCCATCAGCCGACAGGGTGAGGGATCACCCCTCCACTTT